The clone carrying this T cell receptor beta chain was recorded once. The sample originates from a study of blood T cell repertoires in COVID-19. Across the study: Acute and convalescent COVID-19 specimens originated in the United States, Italy and Spain. T cells, B-cell-depleted T cells, or PBMCs supplied cDNA or gDNA.

Germline V gives CDR1 KGHDR, CDR2 SFDVKD. The V gene lost 1 base and the J gene lost 7 bases, with 10 bases spanning the gap. The length of the CDR3 is 14 residues. Participants' reported clinical history set cohort assignment. The method was immunoSEQ multiplex PCR; TCRdb's version includes in-frame clones alone and lacks a portion of them. The sample carries approximately 150,000 clones, approximately 84% recorded once. The rearrangement joins TRBV24-1 to TRBJ2-1; D unresolved. The clonotype comes from a woman aged 50 to 60 with acute COVID-19. The sequenced material came from PBMCs or T cells enriched from blood (not recorded which). As DNA, the CDR3 is TGTGCCACCAGTGATTTTGGGTCGCGGAATGAGCAGTTCTTC. Amino acid sequence: CATSDFGSRNEQFF.